This passage covers 11 T cell receptor beta chains from one sample sequenced in a study of blood T cell repertoires in COVID-19. Clones were sequenced by immunoSEQ multiplex PCR, and TCRdb holds only the in-frame ones, with some missing. This sample carries approximately 150,000 clones, around four fifths of them seen once, and the ten largest clones take approximately 8%. What was sequenced was peripheral blood. These receptors came from a woman of 80 years or more with COVID-19, enrolled during active disease.

The chain recombines TRBV6-5 with TRBJ1-6, with D possibly TRBD1 on 6 matching bases. The ends were cut back, 0 bases at V and 7 bases at J, with 10 bases in the middle. This CDR3 spans 15 amino acids. The V gene's germline CDR1 is MNHEY and CDR2 SVGAGI. CDR3 DNA: TGTGCCAGCAGTTACTCCGAACAGGGAAATTCACCCCTCCACTTT. Its translation is CASSYSEQGNSPLHF.

This clone was recorded a few times. The genes are TRBV3-1 (or the pseudogene TRBV3-2) and TRBJ1-1; D not certain. Per germline, CDR1 LGHDT and CDR2 YNNKEL (reference sequence). This CDR3 spans 14 amino acids. V was cut by 1 base and J by 2 bases, with 8 bases left in between. The CDR3 reads CASSQGAANTEAFF. The CDR3 DNA sequence: TGTGCCAGCAGCCAAGGGGCAGCCAACACTGAAGCTTTCTTT.

The chain has TRBV5-1 and TRBJ2-3, with TRBD2 matching over 8 bases. From germline, CDR1 is SGHRS and CDR2 YFSETQ. V shed 4 bases and J 4 bases; nucleotides not matched to a gene: 11. The CDR3 loop spans 16 amino acids. DNA for the CDR3: TGCGCCAGCAGCCCTCAGGAAGCGGGAGCCGCAGATACGCAGTATTTT. Its protein is CASSPQEAGAADTQYF.

The chain carries TRBV19 and TRBJ1-1; 8 bases agree with TRBD1. Germline V gene data show CDR1 as LNHDA and CDR2 as SQIVND (reference sequence). The CDR3 consists of 12 residues. V shed 5 bases, J shed 8 bases, and the junction held 4 bases outside the gene matches. The CDR3 is CASSFNRGEAFF. The CDR3 bases are TGTGCCAGTAGTTTTAACAGGGGGGAAGCTTTCTTT.

The chain links TRBV2 to TRBJ2-5, with 15 bases aligning to TRBD2. CDR1 is SNHLY and CDR2 is FYNNEI in the germline V gene. The CDR3 has 16 residues. After removal of 2 bases from V and 8 bases from J, the junction contained 6 bases not matched to a gene. CDR3 nucleotide sequence: TGTGCCAGCAGTGAACTAGGACTAGCGGGAGGGTCCACCCAGTACTTC. Amino acid sequence: CASSELGLAGGSTQYF.

The rearrangement joins TRBV5-4 to TRBJ2-3; a weak D match, TRBD2 (7 bases). Germline CDR1 reads SGHNT; CDR2 reads YYREEE (reference sequence). The CDR3 length is 15 residues. Trimming cost V 3 bases and J 1 base, with 12 bases left between them. The CDR3 spells CASSSLGGRTDTQYF. The CDR3 DNA reads as TGTGCCAGCAGCTCGTTGGGGGGGCGCACAGATACGCAGTATTTT.

The table lists this clone with a few counts. This chain joins TRBV3-1 (or the pseudogene TRBV3-2) and TRBJ1-6; maybe TRBD1 (6 bases). V lost 4 bases to trimming and J lost 9 bases, with 19 bases between them. CDR3 length: 16 amino acids. Looked up from germline, CDR1 is LGHDT and CDR2 is YNNKEL (reference sequence). The CDR3 loop reads CASSPTSAGVRSPLHF. CDR3 DNA sequence: TGTGCCAGCAGCCCGACCTCAGCAGGGGTACGTTCACCCCTCCACTTT.

The chain combines TRBV5-1 with TRBJ2-5; 8 nucleotides line up with TRBD2. The CDR3 has 15 residues. The V segment lost 9 bases and the J segment 5 bases; nucleotides outside the gene matches: 15. Per the germline V gene, CDR1 is SGHRS and CDR2 is YFSETQ. CDR3: CATKPGGPVGETQYF. The CDR3 region has the DNA TGCGCCACCAAGCCGGGGGGGCCGGTGGGGGAGACCCAGTACTTC.

The chain joins TRBV18 to TRBJ1-2, with D uncertain. The V end lost 6 bases, the J end lost 0 bases, and 11 bases lay between the germline ends. The CDR3 sequence is 14 residues long. Per germline, CDR1 KGHSH and CDR2 LQKENI. The CDR3 region has the DNA TGTGCCAGCTCGCCCGACGGGACTAACTATGGCTACACCTTC. Its protein product is CASSPDGTNYGYTF.

V and J are TRBV7-9 and TRBJ2-7, with 7 bases that match TRBD2. The CDR3 runs 14 residues. CDR1 and CDR2 (germline): SEHNR, FQNEAQ (reference sequence). The J segment lost 2 bases and the V segment lost 1 base, leaving 2 bases of the junction unmatched. CDR3 coding DNA: TGTGCCAGCAGCTTAGGGGCGGGGGCCTACGAGCAGTACTTC. Translating it yields CASSLGAGAYEQYF. Drawing the rest from reference TRBV7-9 and TRBJ2-7, the complete variable domain is DTGVSQNPRHKITKRGQNVTFRCDPISEHNRLYWYRQTLGQGPEFLTYFQNEAQLEKSRLLSDRFSAERPKGSFSTLEIQRTEQGDSAMYLCASSLGAGAYEQYFGPGTRLTVT.

This chain uses TRBV2 with TRBJ1-1; D is uncertain. From germline, CDR1 is SNHLY and CDR2 FYNNEI. This CDR3 has 14 residues. Trimming cost V 4 bases and J 1 base, with 10 bases left between them. The CDR3 loop reads CASSALGRNTEAFF. The CDR3 DNA follows: TGTGCCAGCAGTGCCCTAGGCCGGAACACTGAAGCTTTCTTT.